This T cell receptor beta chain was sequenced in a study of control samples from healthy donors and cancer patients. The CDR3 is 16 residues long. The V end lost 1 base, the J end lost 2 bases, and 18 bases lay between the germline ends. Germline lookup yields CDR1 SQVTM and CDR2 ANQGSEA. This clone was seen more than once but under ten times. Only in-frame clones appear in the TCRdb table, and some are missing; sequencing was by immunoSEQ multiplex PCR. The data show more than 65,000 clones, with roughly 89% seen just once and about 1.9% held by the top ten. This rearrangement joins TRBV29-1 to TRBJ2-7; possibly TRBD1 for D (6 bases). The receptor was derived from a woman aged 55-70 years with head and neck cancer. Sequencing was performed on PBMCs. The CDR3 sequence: CSVEVWGPDPTYEQYF. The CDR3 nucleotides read TGCAGCGTTGAAGTGTGGGGGCCAGACCCCACCTACGAGCAGTACTTC.